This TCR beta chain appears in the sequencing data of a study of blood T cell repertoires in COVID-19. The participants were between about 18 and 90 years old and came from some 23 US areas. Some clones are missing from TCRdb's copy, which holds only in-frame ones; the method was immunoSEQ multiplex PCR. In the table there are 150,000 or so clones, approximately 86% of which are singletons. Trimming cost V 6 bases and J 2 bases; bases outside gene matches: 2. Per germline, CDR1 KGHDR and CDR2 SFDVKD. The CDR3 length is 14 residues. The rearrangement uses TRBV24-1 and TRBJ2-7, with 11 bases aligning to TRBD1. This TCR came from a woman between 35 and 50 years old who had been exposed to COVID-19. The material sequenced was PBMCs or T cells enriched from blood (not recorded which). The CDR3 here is CATSPGQGAYEQYF. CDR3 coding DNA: TGTGCCACCAGTCCGGGACAGGGGGCCTACGAGCAGTACTTC.